The 4 T cell receptor beta chains given below trace back to one sample, sequenced in a study of siplizumab effects on memory and regulatory T cells. Measured with immunoSEQ multiplex PCR; TCRdb has only the in-frame clones, and not every one. The sample comprises some 100,000 clones, about 93% of which are singletons, and about 0.6% rests with the top ten. The sequencing input was Tregs sorted from blood. These receptors were collected from a human donor in good health.

About this clone itself: At one end, the junction sequence differs from germline, possibly due to a read error. The V call is TRBV4-1, the J call TRBJ2-7; a possible D gene is TRBD2 (5 bases). The germline V gene encodes CDR1 MGHRA and CDR2 YSYEKL. The CDR3 is 11 amino acids. CDR3 DNA: TGCGCCAGCAGCTCCCCCGCGGGTAGGGCCTTC. This sequence encodes CASSSPAGRAF.

This rearrangement joins TRBV28 to TRBJ2-7, with 11 bases aligning to TRBD2. The V gene end was trimmed by 6 bases and the J gene end by 4 bases; junction bases not matched to a gene: 8. Germline V CDR1 and CDR2: MDHEN, SYDVKM. The CDR3 is 15 amino acids. The CDR3 sequence is CASRGGTSGSYEQYF. The CDR3 DNA is TGTGCCAGCAGGGGAGGGACTAGCGGCTCTTACGAGCAGTACTTC.

The V call is TRBV18, the J call TRBJ2-7; TRBD2 matches 11 bases. This CDR3 comprises 16 residues. The V gene end was trimmed by 3 bases and the J gene end by 2 bases; junction bases not matched to a gene: 6. CDR1 and CDR2 (germline): KGHSH, LQKENI. This CDR3 reads CASSPGLAVNAYEQYF. DNA of the CDR3: TGTGCCAGCTCACCGGGACTAGCGGTTAATGCCTACGAGCAGTACTTC.

The genes are TRBV28 and TRBJ1-2; D remains ambiguous. The V end lost 3 bases, the J end lost 2 bases, and 10 bases lay between the germline ends. This CDR3 is 14 amino acids long. Germline CDR1 MDHEN, CDR2 SYDVKM. The CDR3 here is CASSFAGLNYGYTF. In nucleotides, the CDR3 is TGTGCCAGCAGTTTCGCAGGACTAAACTATGGCTACACCTTC.